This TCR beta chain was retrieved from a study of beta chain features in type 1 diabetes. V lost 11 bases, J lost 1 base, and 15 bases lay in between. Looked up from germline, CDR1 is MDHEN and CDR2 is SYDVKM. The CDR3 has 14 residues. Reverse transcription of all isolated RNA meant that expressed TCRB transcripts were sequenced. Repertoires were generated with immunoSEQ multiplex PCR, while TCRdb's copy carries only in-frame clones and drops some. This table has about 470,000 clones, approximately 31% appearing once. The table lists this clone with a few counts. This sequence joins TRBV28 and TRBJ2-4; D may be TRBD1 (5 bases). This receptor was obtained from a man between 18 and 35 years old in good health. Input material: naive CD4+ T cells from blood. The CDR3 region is CASLNRQAKNIQYF. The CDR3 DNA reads TGTGCCTCCCTCAATAGACAGGCCAAAAACATTCAGTACTTC.